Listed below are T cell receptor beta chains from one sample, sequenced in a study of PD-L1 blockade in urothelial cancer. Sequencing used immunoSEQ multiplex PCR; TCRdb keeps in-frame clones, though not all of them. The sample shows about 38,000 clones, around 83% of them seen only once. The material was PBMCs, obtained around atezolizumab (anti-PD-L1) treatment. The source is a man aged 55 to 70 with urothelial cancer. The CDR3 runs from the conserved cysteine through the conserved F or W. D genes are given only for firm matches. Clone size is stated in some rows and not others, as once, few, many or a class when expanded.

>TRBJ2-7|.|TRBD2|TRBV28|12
TGTGCCGCGCAAGGGACTACCTACGAGCAGTACTTC
CAAQGTTYEQYF
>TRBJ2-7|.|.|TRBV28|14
TGTGCCAGCACCCAAGGCGGTGCCCCCTACGAGCAGTACTTC
CASTQGGAPYEQYF
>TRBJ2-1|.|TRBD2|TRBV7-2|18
TGTGCCAGCAGCTCCCTTCGACTAGCGGGAGGAGTGCAGCAAGAGCAGTTCTTC
CASSSLRLAGGVQQEQFF
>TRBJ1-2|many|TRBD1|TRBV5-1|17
TGCGCCAGCAGCAGAGGGACAGCGCCGGGGGTTAACTATGGCTACACCTTC
CASSRGTAPGVNYGYTF
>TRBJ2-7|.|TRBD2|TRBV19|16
TGTGCCAGTAGCCCCTGGGAACTAGCGGGACTAAACGAGCAGTACTTC
CASSPWELAGLNEQYF
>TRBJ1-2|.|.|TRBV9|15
TGTGCCAGCAGCCCTGGGGGACTGTCAACATATGGCTACACCTTC
CASSPGGLSTYGYTF
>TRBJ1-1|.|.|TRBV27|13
TGTGCCAGCAGTTTAGGGGGGTTCACTGAAGCTTTCTTT
CASSLGGFTEAFF
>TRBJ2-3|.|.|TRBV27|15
TGTGCCAGCAGTTTATCACCTTCCTACACAGATACGCAGTATTTT
CASSLSPSYTDTQYF
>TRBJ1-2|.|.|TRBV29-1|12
TGCAGCGTTGGAACAGCTAACTATGGCTACACCTTC
CSVGTANYGYTF
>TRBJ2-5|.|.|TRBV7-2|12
TGTGCCAGCGAGGGACTTCGCGGGACCCAGTACTTC
CASEGLRGTQYF
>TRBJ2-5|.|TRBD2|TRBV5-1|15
TGCGCCAGCAGCATAGACGGGGGGACCCAAGAGACCCAGTACTTC
CASSIDGGTQETQYF
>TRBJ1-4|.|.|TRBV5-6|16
TGTGCCAGCAGCCCATTTGGCAGGGAAGCTAATGAAAAACTGTTTTTT
CASSPFGREANEKLFF
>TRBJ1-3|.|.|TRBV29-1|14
TGCAGCGCCGCAATCTCAGTCTCTGGAAACACCATATATTTT
CSAAISVSGNTIYF
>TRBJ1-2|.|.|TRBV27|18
TGTGCCAGCAGTCCCAGCGGCCTACTCCGGGGTTCGAGCGGCGGCTACACCTTC
CASSPSGLLRGSSGGYTF
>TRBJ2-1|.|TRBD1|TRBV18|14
TGTGCCAGCTCAAGGGTTACAGGGGCCGATGAGCAGTTCTTC
CASSRVTGADEQFF
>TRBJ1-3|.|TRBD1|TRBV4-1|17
TGCGCCAGCAGCCAACTGGGCAGGGGGCTAGGAGGAAACACCATATATTTT
CASSQLGRGLGGNTIYF
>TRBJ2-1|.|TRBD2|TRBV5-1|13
TGCGCCACTGGACTAGCGGGGGGGGTTGAGCAGTTCTTC
CATGLAGGVEQFF
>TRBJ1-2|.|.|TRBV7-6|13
TGTGCCAGCAGCAGTACGCCGAGTCGGGGCTACACCTTC
CASSSTPSRGYTF
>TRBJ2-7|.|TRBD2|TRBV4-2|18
TGTGCCAGCAGCCCCGTGCTTCCCACTAGCGGCGACGTCTACGAGCAGTACTTC
CASSPVLPTSGDVYEQYF
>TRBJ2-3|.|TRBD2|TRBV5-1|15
TGCGCCAGCAGCCCCGGGACTACGGGCACAGATACGCAGTATTTT
CASSPGTTGTDTQYF
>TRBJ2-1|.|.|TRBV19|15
TGTGCCACCCGGCCCGGGGGTTTAGGTGGCAATGAGCAGTTCTTC
CATRPGGLGGNEQFF
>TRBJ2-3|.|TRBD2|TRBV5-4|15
TGTGCCAGCAGAAGGACTAGCGGGAGTACAGATACGCAGTATTTT
CASRRTSGSTDTQYF
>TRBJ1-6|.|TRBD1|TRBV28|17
TGTGCCAGCAGCCGATCAACCACGACAGGGACGAATTCACCCCTCCACTTT
CASSRSTTTGTNSPLHF
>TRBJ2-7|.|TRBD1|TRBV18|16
TGTGCCAGTCAAACCGGGACAGGGCCGAGCTCCTACGAGCAGTACTTC
CASQTGTGPSSYEQYF
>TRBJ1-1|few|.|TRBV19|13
TGTGCCAGTAGTATAAACCGGGGGACTGAAGCTTTCTTT
CASSINRGTEAFF
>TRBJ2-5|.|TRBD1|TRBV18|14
TGTGCCAGCTCAACTCCCGACAGGGCCGAGACCCAGTACTTC
CASSTPDRAETQYF
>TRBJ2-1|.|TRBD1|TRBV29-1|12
TGCAGCGTGGACGGGACAGGCAATGAGCAGTTCTTC
CSVDGTGNEQFF
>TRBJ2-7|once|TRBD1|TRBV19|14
TGTGCCAGTAGTTGGACAGGGCGGACCTACGAGCAGTACTTC
CASSWTGRTYEQYF
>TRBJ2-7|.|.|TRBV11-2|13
TGTGCCAGCAACCTAGGACTGGGAGGCGAGCAGTACTTC
CASNLGLGGEQYF
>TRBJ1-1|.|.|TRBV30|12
TGTGCCTGGGGACAGTCAAACACTGAAGCTTTCTTT
CAWGQSNTEAFF
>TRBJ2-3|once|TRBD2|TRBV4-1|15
TGCGCCAGCAGCCAGGGACTAGCAGGTCCAGATACGCAGTATTTT
CASSQGLAGPDTQYF
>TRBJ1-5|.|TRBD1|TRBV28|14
TGTGCCAGCAGAGGGACAGGTAGCAATCAGCCCCAGCATTTT
CASRGTGSNQPQHF
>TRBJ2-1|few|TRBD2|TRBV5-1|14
TGCGCCAGCAGCTCGGGACTAGTCTTCGATGAGCAGTTCTTC
CASSSGLVFDEQFF
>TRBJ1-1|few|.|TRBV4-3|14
TGCGCCAGCAGCTCTCAGGGAGGTGACACTGAAGCTTTCTTT
CASSSQGGDTEAFF
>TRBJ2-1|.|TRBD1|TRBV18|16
TGTGCCAGCTCACCACCGAATCGGGACAGGGGAAATGAGCAGTTCTTC
CASSPPNRDRGNEQFF
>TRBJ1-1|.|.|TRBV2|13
TGTGCCAGCAGAGGACAGTGGAACACTGAAGCTTTCTTT
CASRGQWNTEAFF
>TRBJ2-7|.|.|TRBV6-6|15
TGTGCCAGCAGTGGAGGACAGCCATGGTCCTACGAGCAGTACTTC
CASSGGQPWSYEQYF
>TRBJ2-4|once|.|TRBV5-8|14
TGTGCCAGCAGCGACTTCTTAGCCAAAAACATTCAGTACTTC
CASSDFLAKNIQYF
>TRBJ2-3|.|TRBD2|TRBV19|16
TGTGCCAGTAGTACAACTAGCGGGGTTAGCACAGATACGCAGTATTTT
CASSTTSGVSTDTQYF
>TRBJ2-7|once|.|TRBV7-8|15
TGTGCCAGCAGCTCAGAGGCGGGGAGCTCCTACGAGCAGTACTTC
CASSSEAGSSYEQYF
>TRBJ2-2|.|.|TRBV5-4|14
TGTGCCAGCAAGCTGGCAGGGCGGACCGGGGAGCTGTTTTTT
CASKLAGRTGELFF
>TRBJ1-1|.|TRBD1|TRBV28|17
TGTGCCAGCAGTTTAACCGGGACAGGGGCCGGGGACACTGAAGCTTTCTTT
CASSLTGTGAGDTEAFF